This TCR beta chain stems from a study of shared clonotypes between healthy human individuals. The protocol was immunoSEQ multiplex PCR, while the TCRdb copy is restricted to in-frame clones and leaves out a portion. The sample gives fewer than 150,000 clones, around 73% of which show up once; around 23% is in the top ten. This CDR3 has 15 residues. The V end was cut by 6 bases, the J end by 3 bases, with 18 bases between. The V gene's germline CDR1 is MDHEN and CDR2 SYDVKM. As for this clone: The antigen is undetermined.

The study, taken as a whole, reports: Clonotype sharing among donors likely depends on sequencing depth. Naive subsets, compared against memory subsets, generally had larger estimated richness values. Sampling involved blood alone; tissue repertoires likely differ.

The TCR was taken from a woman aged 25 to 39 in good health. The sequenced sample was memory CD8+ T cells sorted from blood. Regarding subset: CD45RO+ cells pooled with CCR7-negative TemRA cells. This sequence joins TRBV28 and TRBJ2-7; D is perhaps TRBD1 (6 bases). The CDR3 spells CASRLGAGLGYEQYF. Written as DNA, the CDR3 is TGTGCCAGCAGGCTGGGGGCAGGGCTAGGCTACGAGCAGTACTTC.